The 31 T cell receptor beta chains below all came from one sample that was sequenced in a study of T cell responses to AZD1222 COVID-19 vaccine. TCRdb keeps only in-frame clones here, not all; method: immunoSEQ multiplex PCR. The top ten hold 3.5% to 4.5% of the sample, which has nearly 110,000 clones, about nine tenths seen once. The specimen comprised peripheral blood, sampled on day 0 of AZD1222 vaccination. The receptors derive from an adult in good health.

This clone occurred a few times. The chain links TRBV5-4 to TRBJ1-2; D uncertain. Trimming took off 0 bases at V and 4 bases at J, with 4 bases between the two ends. The CDR3 has 12 residues. The germline gives CDR1 SGHNT, CDR2 YYREEE (reference sequence). The CDR3 bases are TGTGCCAGCAGCTTGGACAGCTATGGCTACACCTTC. Amino acids: CASSLDSYGYTF.

This chain links TRBV6-2 or TRBV6-3 with TRBJ2-7; D is ambiguous. V was clipped by 6 bases and J by 3 bases, with 15 bases between them. In germline, CDR1 is MNHEY, CDR2 SVGEGT. The CDR3 runs to 14 residues. CDR3 residues: CASSSVQERYEQYF. The CDR3 DNA reads TGTGCCAGCAGCTCGGTCCAAGAGCGCTACGAGCAGTACTTC.

The V call is TRBV9, the J call TRBJ2-1, with D possibly being TRBD1 or TRBD2 (5 bases each). Germline V gene sequence: CDR1 SGDLS, CDR2 YYNGEE. The CDR3 is made up of 18 amino acids. Trimming removed 6 bases from V and 8 bases from J, with 30 bases in between. The CDR3 DNA is TGTGCCAGCATAATTAGGTCGACGGGACCAACCTTATACCATGAGCAGTTCTTC. Amino acids: CASIIRSTGPTLYHEQFF.

V gene TRBV21-1 combines with J gene TRBJ2-2; the table's D call, TRBD1, has no DNA check behind it. TRBV21-1 is a pseudogene. The CDR3 is 15 amino acids. CDR3 sequence (DNA): TGTGCCAGCAGCCGGGACAGGGCGAACACCGGGGAGCTGTTTTTT. Amino acids: CASSRDRANTGELFF.

V is TRBV9 and J is TRBJ2-5; D gene uncertain. Germline V gives CDR1 SGDLS, CDR2 YYNGEE. This CDR3 comprises 14 residues. Trimming stripped 0 bases from V and 0 bases from J, with 6 bases between. CDR3 amino acids: CASSVGEYQETQYF. CDR3 DNA sequence: TGTGCCAGCAGCGTAGGAGAGTACCAAGAGACCCAGTACTTC.

This clone was counted a single time. CDR3 DNA sequence: TGTGCCAGCAGTCCAACCGGACAGGGGGATCAGCCCCAGCATTTT. Residues: CASSPTGQGDQPQHF. J is TRBJ1-5 and V is TRBV6-5; TRBD1 matches 10 bases. The V gene's germline CDR1 is MNHEY and CDR2 SVGAGI. The CDR3 contains 15 residues. With 5 bases clipped from V and 5 bases from J, the junction kept 6 bases outside the gene matches.

The chain uses TRBV14 and TRBJ2-2; no clear D. CDR1 and CDR2 (germline): SGHDN, FVKESK. This CDR3 has 13 residues. V dropped 3 bases and J dropped 4 bases, with 6 bases sitting between them. Here the CDR3 reads CASSQAITGELFF. CDR3 in DNA: TGTGCCAGCAGCCAGGCTATCACCGGGGAGCTGTTTTTT.

V gene TRBV11-3 combines with J gene TRBJ2-7; 8 positions match TRBD2. The germline V gene has CDR1 SGHNT and CDR2 YENEEA. The CDR3 is made up of 14 amino acids. The junction had 6 bases not matched to a gene; V was cut back by 6 bases and J by 2 bases. For the CDR3, the DNA is TGTGCCAGCAGTTCCGGGGGGGAGACCTACGAGCAGTACTTC. Translating gives CASSSGGETYEQYF.

V usage is TRBV6-1 and J usage is TRBJ1-2; no clear D. This CDR3 contains 16 residues. Germline CDR1 is MNHNS and CDR2 is SASEGT. V lost 1 base, J lost 0 bases, and 12 bases lay in between. The CDR3 DNA is TGTGCCAGCAGTGAAGGGTTCCGGGGAGCTAACTATGGCTACACCTTC. It codes for CASSEGFRGANYGYTF.

The chain carries TRBV5-1 and TRBJ1-2; D is unresolved. CDR1 is SGHRS and CDR2 is YFSETQ in the germline V gene. The CDR3 runs 13 residues. Trimming pared 4 bases from V and 0 bases from J, leaving 7 bases between. CDR3 coding DNA: TGCGCCAGCAGCATTGGGTCTAACTATGGCTACACCTTC. The encoded protein is CASSIGSNYGYTF.

The chain carries TRBV29-1 and TRBJ2-3, with D unclear. The ends were cut back, 8 bases at V and 1 base at J, with 10 bases in the middle. Germline V gene data show CDR1 as SQVTM and CDR2 as ANQGSEA. The length of the CDR3 is 12 residues. This CDR3 reads CSPIRGTDTQYF. In nucleotides, the CDR3 is TGCAGCCCAATACGTGGCACAGATACGCAGTATTTT.

The chain has TRBV18 and TRBJ1-1; D unresolved. This CDR3 contains 12 residues. Germline V lookup: CDR1 KGHSH, CDR2 LQKENI. V was shortened by 6 bases and J by 5 bases, with 10 bases between the two germline ends. This CDR3 reads CASSPSGTEAFF. The DNA for the CDR3 is TGTGCCAGCTCCCCGTCGGGGACTGAAGCTTTCTTT.

This clone came up once. This sequence joins TRBV28 and TRBJ2-7; 9 bases are a match to TRBD2. J was trimmed by 2 bases and V by 7 bases; bases with no gene match: 9. Germline V CDR1 and CDR2: MDHEN, SYDVKM. This CDR3 spans 15 amino acids. The CDR3 loop reads CASTRGGVSPYEQYF. The CDR3 region has the DNA TGTGCCAGCACCCGCGGGGGGGTTTCGCCCTACGAGCAGTACTTC. Combining the CDR3 with reference TRBV28 and TRBJ2-7 gives the whole variable domain DVKVTQSSRYLVKRTGEKVFLECVQDMDHENMFWYRQDPGLGLRLIYFSYDVKMKEKGDIPEGYSVSREKKERFSLILESASTNQTSMYLCASTRGGVSPYEQYFGPGTRLTVT.

Here the CDR3 DNA reads TGCGCCAGCAGCCCGTCGGGACAGGGGTACGAGCAGTACTTC. Protein sequence: CASSPSGQGYEQYF. The chain carries TRBV4-1 and TRBJ2-7; 10 bases are shared with TRBD1. The CDR3 consists of 14 residues. V lost 4 bases to trimming and J lost 4 bases; unmatched junction nucleotides: 4. The germline V gene encodes CDR1 MGHRA and CDR2 YSYEKL.

The CDR3 nucleotides read TGTGCCAGCAGTGAACTGGGGGGAGGCATGAACACTGAAGCTTTCTTT. Protein sequence: CASSELGGGMNTEAFF. V is TRBV6-1 and J is TRBJ1-1, with TRBD1 as a possible D gene (5 bases). CDR3 length: 16 residues. The germline V and J ends were trimmed by 2 bases and 0 bases, with 13 bases remaining between them. Germline V gives CDR1 MNHNS, CDR2 SASEGT.

The chain has TRBV20-1 and TRBJ2-5, with TRBD2 as a possible D gene (6 bases). Per the germline V gene, CDR1 is DFQATT and CDR2 is SNEGSKA (reference sequence). The length of the CDR3 is 11 residues. V lost 7 bases and J 4 bases, leaving 10 bases between the germline ends. In DNA, the CDR3 is TGCAGTGAACTGGGGGGAGAGACCCAGTACTTC. Its protein is CSELGGETQYF.

This chain connects TRBV15 to TRBJ1-1; no clear D. The germline CDR1 and CDR2 sequences are LNHNV and YYDKDF (reference sequence). This CDR3 has 13 residues. The V end lost 5 bases, the J end lost 1 base, and 8 bases lay between the germline ends. The CDR3 here is CATSYDKNTEAFF. The CDR3, as DNA: TGTGCCACCAGCTACGACAAGAACACTGAAGCTTTCTTT.

The CDR3 bases are TGTGCCAGCAGCTCTGACAGGGTCGGGGAGACCCAGTACTTC. Protein sequence: CASSSDRVGETQYF. V usage is TRBV7-2 and J usage is TRBJ2-5; 7 nucleotides line up with TRBD1. CDR3 size: 14 residues. From germline, CDR1 is SGHTA and CDR2 FQGNSA. J was trimmed by 5 bases and V by 4 bases; bases with no gene match: 7.

V usage is TRBV20-1 and J usage is TRBJ2-7; TRBD2 matches at 7 bases. V trimming: 3 bases; J trimming: 2 bases; junction bases outside the gene matches: 10. In germline, CDR1 is DFQATT, CDR2 SNEGSKA (reference sequence). There are 15 residues in the CDR3. CDR3 nucleotide sequence: TGCAGTGCTAGTCCCCTAGCGGTAATTACCTACGAGCAGTACTTC. Its translation is CSASPLAVITYEQYF.

The chain is built from TRBV9 and TRBJ2-7; 11 nucleotides align to TRBD1. The CDR3 extends over 16 amino acids. Germline V gene data show CDR1 as SGDLS and CDR2 as YYNGEE. V was pared by 0 bases and J by 5 bases, with 7 bases of the junction left unmatched. The CDR3 DNA reads TGTGCCAGCAGCGTAGGATCCGGGACAGGGGGTGACGAGCAGTACTTC. Protein product: CASSVGSGTGGDEQYF.

The genes are TRBV15 and TRBJ1-4, with D tentatively TRBD1 (5 bases). CDR3 length equals 15 residues. From germline, CDR1 is LNHNV and CDR2 YYDKDF (reference sequence). V lost 1 base, J lost 8 bases, and 14 bases lay in between. Here the CDR3 DNA reads TGTGCCACCAGCAGAGTTGGGGGGGATCGGGAAAAACTGTTTTTT. Its protein product is CATSRVGGDREKLFF. The full variable domain, in which reference TRBV15 and TRBJ1-4 provide the parts outside the CDR3, is DAMVIQNPRYQVTQFGKPVTLSCSQTLNHNVMYWYQQKSSQAPKLLFHYYDKDFNNEADTPDNFQSRRPNTSFCFLDIRSPGLGDTAMYLCATSRVGGDREKLFFGSGTQLSVL.

This clone appeared a few times. The chain recombines TRBV6-2 or TRBV6-3 with TRBJ2-1, with 9 bases that match TRBD2. Germline CDR1 MNHEY, CDR2 SVGEGT. V gave up 2 bases and J gave up 7 bases; unmatched junction bases: 15. The CDR3 covers 18 residues. CDR3: CASSYPSSGSVLGNEQFF. Written as DNA, the CDR3 is TGTGCCAGCAGTTACCCGAGTAGCGGGAGTGTACTGGGAAATGAGCAGTTCTTC.

The chain couples TRBV5-5 to TRBJ2-5; 13 nucleotides match TRBD2. Per the germline V gene, CDR1 is SGHKS and CDR2 is YYEKEE (reference sequence). With 0 bases clipped from V and 6 bases from J, the junction kept 8 bases outside the gene matches. The CDR3 spans 17 residues. The CDR3 sequence is CASSLELAGGPSKTQYF. The CDR3 nucleotides read TGTGCCAGCAGCTTGGAACTAGCGGGAGGGCCCTCGAAGACCCAGTACTTC.

The chain uses TRBV7-3 and TRBJ1-1, with 7 bases that match TRBD1. This CDR3 spans 15 amino acids. Germline values: CDR1 SGHTA, CDR2 FQGTGA. The trim removed 1 base at V and 8 bases at J, leaving 10 bases unmatched. CDR3 sequence (DNA): TGTGCCAGCAGCTTAAACTCCTATCAGGGGGGCGAAGCTTTCTTT. Translated: CASSLNSYQGGEAFF.

The chain recombines TRBV12-5 with TRBJ2-4; 8 nucleotides agree with TRBD2. With V trimmed by 5 bases and J by 6 bases, 9 bases remained unmatched. CDR1 is LGHNT and CDR2 is FRNRAP in the germline V gene. CDR3 length: 15 residues. DNA of the CDR3: TGTGCTAGTGGTATCGGCGGGGGGATGGGAAACATTCAGTACTTC. Its protein product is CASGIGGGMGNIQYF.

The rearrangement links TRBV14 to TRBJ1-2, with D possibly matching TRBD1 (5 bases). The germline V gene has CDR1 SGHDN and CDR2 FVKESK. There are 13 residues in the CDR3. With 3 bases removed from V and 4 bases from J, the gap between germline ends came to 9 bases. The CDR3 sequence is CASSQQGSYGYTF. CDR3 nucleotide sequence: TGTGCCAGCAGCCAGCAGGGTAGCTATGGCTACACCTTC.

This sequence joins TRBV5-1 and TRBJ2-7, with unresolved D. CDR1 and CDR2 (germline): SGHRS, YFSETQ. The ends were cut back, 5 bases at V and 3 bases at J, with 18 bases in the middle. CDR3 length: 15 amino acids. The CDR3 sequence is CASSGGGTNYYEQYF. The CDR3 DNA is TGCGCCAGCAGTGGCGGTGGCACCAACTACTACGAGCAGTACTTC. Supplemented by reference TRBV5-1 and TRBJ2-7, the full variable domain reads KAGVTQTPRYLIKTRGQQVTLSCSPISGHRSVSWYQQTPGQGLQFLFEYFSETQRNKGNFPGRFSGRQFSNSRSEMNVSTLELGDSALYLCASSGGGTNYYEQYFGPGTRLTVT.

V usage is TRBV30 and J usage is TRBJ1-3; the D gene is possibly TRBD1 (6 bases). CDR3 length equals 13 residues. V was shortened by 2 bases and J by 4 bases, with 9 bases between the two germline ends. Germline V lookup: CDR1 GTSNPN, CDR2 SVGIG (reference sequence). CDR3 sequence (DNA): TGTGCCTGGAGTCCAGGGGAGGGAAACACCATATATTTT. Encoded protein: CAWSPGEGNTIYF.

The chain uses TRBV3-1 (or the pseudogene TRBV3-2) and TRBJ2-7; TRBD2 matches 8 bases. Germline lookup yields CDR1 LGHDT and CDR2 YNNKEL (reference sequence). The CDR3 consists of 17 residues. Trimming took 4 bases from V and 4 from J; bases not matched to a gene: 15. CDR3 nucleotide sequence: TGTGCCAGCAGCCCGGAAAAATGGGGACTAGGAAGTTACGAGCAGTACTTC. It specifies CASSPEKWGLGSYEQYF.

This sequence joins TRBV7-8 and TRBJ1-1, with 7 nucleotides matching TRBD1. This CDR3 has 15 residues. After removal of 0 bases from V and 5 bases from J, the junction contained 6 bases not matched to a gene. The V gene's germline CDR1 is SGHVS and CDR2 FQNEAQ. In nucleotides, the CDR3 is TGTGCCAGCAGCTTAGCCAAGGGGGCGTATACTGAAGCTTTCTTT. Translating it yields CASSLAKGAYTEAFF.

J is TRBJ2-7 and V is TRBV15; D remains ambiguous. CDR1 and CDR2 from the germline V gene are LNHNV and YYDKDF (reference sequence). This CDR3 is 11 amino acids long. V was clipped by 0 bases and J by 5 bases, with 2 bases between them. The CDR3 DNA reads as TGTGCCACCAGCAGAGAAAACGAGCAGTACTTC. Encoded protein: CATSRENEQYF.